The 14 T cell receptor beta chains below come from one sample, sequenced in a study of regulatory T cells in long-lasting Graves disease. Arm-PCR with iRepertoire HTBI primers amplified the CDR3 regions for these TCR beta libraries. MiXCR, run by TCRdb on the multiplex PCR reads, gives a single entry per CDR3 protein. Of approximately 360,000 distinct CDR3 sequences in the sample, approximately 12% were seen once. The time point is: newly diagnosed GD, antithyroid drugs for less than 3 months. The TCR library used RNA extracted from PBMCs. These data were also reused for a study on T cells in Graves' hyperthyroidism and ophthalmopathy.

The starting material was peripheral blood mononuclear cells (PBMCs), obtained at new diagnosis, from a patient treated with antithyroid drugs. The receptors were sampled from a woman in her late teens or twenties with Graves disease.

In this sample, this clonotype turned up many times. The CDR3 nucleotides read TGTGCCAGCAGTGATTTAGGGCTGACAGAAAAATACTATGGCTACACCTTC. Encoded protein: CASSDLGLTEKYYGYTF. The rearrangement joins TRBV2 to TRBJ1-2; a possible D gene is TRBD1 (5 bases). The CDR3 length is 17 residues. Looked up from germline, CDR1 is SNHLY and CDR2 is FYNNEI. Trimming left V 3 bases short and J 3 bases short, with 20 bases between. Full variable domain (rest looked up from reference TRBV2 and TRBJ1-2): EPEVTQTPSHQVTQMGQEVILRCVPISNHLYFYWYRQILGQKVEFLVSFYNNEISEKSEIFDDQFSVERPDGSNFTLKIRSTKLEDSAMYFCASSDLGLTEKYYGYTFGSGTRLTVV.

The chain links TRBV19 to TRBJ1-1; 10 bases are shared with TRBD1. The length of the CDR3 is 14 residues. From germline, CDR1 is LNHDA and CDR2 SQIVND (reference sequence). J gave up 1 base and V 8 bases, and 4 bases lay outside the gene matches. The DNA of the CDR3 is TGTGCCAGTGTAGACAGGGGGCGGAACACTGAAGCTTTCTTT. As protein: CASVDRGRNTEAFF.

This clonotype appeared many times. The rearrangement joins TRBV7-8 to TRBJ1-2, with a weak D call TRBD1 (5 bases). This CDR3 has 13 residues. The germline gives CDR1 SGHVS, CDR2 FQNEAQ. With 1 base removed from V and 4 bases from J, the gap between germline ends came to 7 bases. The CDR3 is CASSLVQGYGYTF. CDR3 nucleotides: TGTGCCAGCAGCTTAGTTCAGGGCTATGGCTACACCTTC.

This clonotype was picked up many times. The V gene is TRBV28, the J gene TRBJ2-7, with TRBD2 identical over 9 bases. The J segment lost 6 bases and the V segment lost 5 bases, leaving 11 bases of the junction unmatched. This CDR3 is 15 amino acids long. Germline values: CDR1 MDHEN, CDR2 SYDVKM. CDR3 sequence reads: CASSPRLVSGSEQYF. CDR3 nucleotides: TGTGCCAGCAGTCCTCGATTGGTTAGCGGGAGCGAGCAGTACTTC.

The CDR3 DNA sequence: TGTGCCAGCAGCTTAAGTGGGACAGGCGCTTCCTACAATGAGCAGTTCTTC. Translated, it gives CASSLSGTGASYNEQFF. The V gene is TRBV5-5, the J gene TRBJ2-1, with 8 bases aligning to TRBD1. Germline V gene sequence: CDR1 SGHKS, CDR2 YYEKEE (reference sequence). Germline trimming cut 2 bases from V and 1 base from J; bases unmatched to any gene: 8. This CDR3 is built from 17 residues. Combining the CDR3 with reference TRBV5-5 and TRBJ2-1 gives the whole variable domain DAGVTQSPTHLIKTRGQQVTLRCSPISGHKSVSWYQQVLGQGPQFIFQYYEKEERGRGNFPDRFSARQFPNYSSELNVNALLLGDSALYLCASSLSGTGASYNEQFFGPGTRLTVL.

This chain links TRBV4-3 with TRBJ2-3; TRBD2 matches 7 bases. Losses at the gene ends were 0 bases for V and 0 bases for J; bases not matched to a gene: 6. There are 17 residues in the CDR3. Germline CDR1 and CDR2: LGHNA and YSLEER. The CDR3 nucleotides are TGCGCCAGCAGCCAAGATCTTCCTAGCGGAAGCACAGATACGCAGTATTTT. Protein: CASSQDLPSGSTDTQYF.

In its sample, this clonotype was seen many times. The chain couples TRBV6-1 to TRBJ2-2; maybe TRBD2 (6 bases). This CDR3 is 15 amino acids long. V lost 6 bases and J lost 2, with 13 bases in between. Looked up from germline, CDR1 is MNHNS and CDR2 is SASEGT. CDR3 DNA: TGTGCCAGCAGCCCGGAGGGGCTAAACACCGGGGAGCTGTTTTTT. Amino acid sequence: CASSPEGLNTGELFF.

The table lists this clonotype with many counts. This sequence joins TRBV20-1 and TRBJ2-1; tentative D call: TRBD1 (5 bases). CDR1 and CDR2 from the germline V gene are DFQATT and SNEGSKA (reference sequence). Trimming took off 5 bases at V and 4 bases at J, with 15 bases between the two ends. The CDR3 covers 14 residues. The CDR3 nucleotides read TGCAGTGCTTCCAGGGCGGTTGAATACAATGAGCAGTTCTTC. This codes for CSASRAVEYNEQFF.

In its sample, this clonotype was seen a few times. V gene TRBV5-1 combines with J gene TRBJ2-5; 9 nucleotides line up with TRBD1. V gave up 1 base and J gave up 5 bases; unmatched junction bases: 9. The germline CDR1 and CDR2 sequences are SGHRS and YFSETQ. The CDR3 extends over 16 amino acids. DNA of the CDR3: TGCGCCAGCAGCTTGTTGGGACAGGGTCTGGGGGAGACCCAGTACTTC. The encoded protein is CASSLLGQGLGETQYF. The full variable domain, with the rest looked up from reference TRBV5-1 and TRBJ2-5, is KAGVTQTPRYLIKTRGQQVTLSCSPISGHRSVSWYQQTPGQGLQFLFEYFSETQRNKGNFPGRFSGRQFSNSRSEMNVSTLELGDSALYLCASSLLGQGLGETQYFGPGTRLLVL.

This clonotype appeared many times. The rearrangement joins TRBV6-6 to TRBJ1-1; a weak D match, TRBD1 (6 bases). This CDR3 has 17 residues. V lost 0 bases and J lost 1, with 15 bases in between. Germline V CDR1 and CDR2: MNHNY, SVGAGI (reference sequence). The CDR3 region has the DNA TGTGCCAGCAGTTACTCGGGGGGGCGCCGAACGAACACTGAAGCTTTCTTT. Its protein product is CASSYSGGRRTNTEAFF.

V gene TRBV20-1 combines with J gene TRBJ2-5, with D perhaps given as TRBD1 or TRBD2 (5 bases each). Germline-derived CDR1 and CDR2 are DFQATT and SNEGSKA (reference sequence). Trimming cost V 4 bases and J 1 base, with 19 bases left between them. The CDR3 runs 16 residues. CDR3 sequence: CSATDRVWGSQETQYF. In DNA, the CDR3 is TGCAGTGCTACAGACAGAGTCTGGGGGTCCCAAGAGACCCAGTACTTC.

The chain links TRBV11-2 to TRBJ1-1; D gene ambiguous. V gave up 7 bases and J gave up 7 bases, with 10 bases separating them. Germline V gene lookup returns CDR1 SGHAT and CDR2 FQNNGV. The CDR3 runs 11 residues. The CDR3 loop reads CASTNKVEAFF. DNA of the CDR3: TGTGCCAGCACCAATAAGGTTGAAGCTTTCTTT.

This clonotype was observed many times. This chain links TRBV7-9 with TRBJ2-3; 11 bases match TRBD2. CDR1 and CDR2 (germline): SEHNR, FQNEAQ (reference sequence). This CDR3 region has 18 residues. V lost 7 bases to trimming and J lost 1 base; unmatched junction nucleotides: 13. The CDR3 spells CASTSIWKLAGGTDTQYF. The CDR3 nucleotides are TGTGCCAGCACCTCAATCTGGAAACTAGCGGGGGGCACAGATACGCAGTATTTT.

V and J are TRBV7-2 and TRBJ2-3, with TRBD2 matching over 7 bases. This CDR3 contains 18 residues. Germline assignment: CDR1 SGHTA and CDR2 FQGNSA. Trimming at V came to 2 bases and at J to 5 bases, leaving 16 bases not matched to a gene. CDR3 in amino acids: CASSLYFMTSSSGDTQYF. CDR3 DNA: TGTGCCAGCAGCTTATACTTTATGACTAGCTCGAGCGGAGATACGCAGTATTTT. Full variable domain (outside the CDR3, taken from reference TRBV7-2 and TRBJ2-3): GAGVSQSPSNKVTEKGKDVELRCDPISGHTALYWYRQSLGQGLEFLIYFQGNSAPDKSGLPSDRFSAERTGGSVSTLTIQRTQQEDSAVYLCASSLYFMTSSSGDTQYFGPGTRLTVL.